This T cell receptor (beta chain) stems from a study of blood T cell repertoires in COVID-19. Study details: Collection of acute and convalescent COVID-19 samples took place in the United States, Italy and Spain. T cells, B-cell-depleted T cells, or PBMCs supplied cDNA or gDNA.

Germline values: CDR1 MNHEY, CDR2 SVGEGT. V was clipped by 5 bases and J by 5 bases; unmatched bases: 2. This CDR3 comprises 13 residues. A few counts support this clone. Study processing details: Reference gene primer amplification in the assay estimated nucleated cell counts. Using immunoSEQ multiplex PCR, the repertoire was profiled, and TCRdb retains in-frame clones only, with some absent. For V, J and clone size, that table is used; D and trimming come from the DNA. The sample gives over 60,000 clones, around 89% of which show up once; 5.5% to 8.5% is in the top ten. The sequence came from a woman older than 75 with active COVID-19. The sample was peripheral blood. The chain links TRBV6-2 or TRBV6-3 to TRBJ2-2; 7 bases fit TRBD1. As DNA, the CDR3 is TGTGCCAGCAGTGACAGGGCAACCGGGGAGCTGTTTTTT. Residues: CASSDRATGELFF.